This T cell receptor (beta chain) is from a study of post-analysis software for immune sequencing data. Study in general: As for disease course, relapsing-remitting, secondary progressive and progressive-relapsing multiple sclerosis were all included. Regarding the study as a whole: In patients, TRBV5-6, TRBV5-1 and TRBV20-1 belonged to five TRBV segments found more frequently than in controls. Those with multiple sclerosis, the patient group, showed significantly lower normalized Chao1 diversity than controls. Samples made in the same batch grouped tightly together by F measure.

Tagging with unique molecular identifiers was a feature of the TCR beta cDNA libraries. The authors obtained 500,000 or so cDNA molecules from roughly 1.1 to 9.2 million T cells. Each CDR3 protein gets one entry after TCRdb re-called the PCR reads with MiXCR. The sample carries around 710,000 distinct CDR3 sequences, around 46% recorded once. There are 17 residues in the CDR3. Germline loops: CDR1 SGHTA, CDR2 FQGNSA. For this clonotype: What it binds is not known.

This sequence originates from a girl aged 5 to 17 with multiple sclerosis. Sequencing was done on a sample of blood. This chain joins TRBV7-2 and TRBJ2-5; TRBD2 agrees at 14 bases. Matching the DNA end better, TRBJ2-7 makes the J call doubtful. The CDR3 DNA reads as TGTGCCAGCAGCTTAGAGGGGACTAGCGGGAGTTGTTACGAGCAGTACTTC. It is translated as CASSLEGTSGSCYEQYF.